The T cell receptor (beta chain) under discussion was sequenced for a study of T cell repertoires in cytomegalovirus infection. Whole-study context: From public TCR beta signatures came an indication of both CMV infection and matching HLA type.

Overall study findings and caveats: Individuals carrying CMV plus the relevant HLA were identified by cumulative frequency of public TCR beta families.

TCRdb independently ran MiXCR on the reads; one entry per CDR3 protein. The sample includes about 490,000 distinct CDR3 sequences, 11% of them seen just once. With regard to this clonotype: What it binds is not known.

Sequencing was done on a sample of PBMCs. This clonotype originated in a human donor in good health (CMV status not recorded). Some clones in this sample may be carry-over from other donors' samples.

CDR3 sequence: CASSLEGPGGDEQYF. The CDR3 nucleotides are TGCGCCAGCAGCTTGGAGGGACCGGGAGGAGACGAGCAGTACTTC. The chain carries TRBV5-1 and TRBJ2-7; TRBD2 matches 7 bases. The germline CDR1 and CDR2 sequences are SGHRS and YFSETQ. The trim removed 0 bases at V and 5 bases at J, leaving 8 bases unmatched. CDR3 size: 15 residues.